A selection of T cell receptor beta chains follows, all from one sample in a study of T cells in Graves' hyperthyroidism and ophthalmopathy. TCRdb recomputed calls from the multiplex PCR reads with MiXCR, one row per CDR3 protein. The repertoire holds 350,000 or so distinct CDR3 sequences, with 15% to 20% as singletons. Material: blood. The receptors here all came from a woman aged 40 to 50 with Graves' ophthalmopathy. Each CDR3 is given with its conserved first and last residue. D genes are given only for firm matches. A row's size may be missing; if present it is once, few, many or a size class.

j_call: TRBJ1-3; d_call: NA; clone_size: many; v_call: TRBV20-1; cdr3_nt: TGCAGTGCTAGAGGTGGCGGGAGCTCTGGAAACACCATATATTTT; cdr3_aa: CSARGGGSSGNTIYF
j_call: TRBJ2-2; d_call: NA; clone_size: many; v_call: TRBV6-2/TRBV6-3; cdr3_nt: TGTGCCAGCGCCACTGTCCAGGGAAAAACCGGGGAGCTGTTTTTT; cdr3_aa: CASATVQGKTGELFF
j_call: TRBJ1-5; d_call: TRBD1; clone_size: many; v_call: TRBV18; cdr3_nt: TGTGCCAGCTCAATGGACAGGGCAGATCCTGGCAATCAGCCCCAGCATTTT; cdr3_aa: CASSMDRADPGNQPQHF
j_call: TRBJ2-5; d_call: NA; clone_size: once; v_call: TRBV19; cdr3_nt: TGTGCCAGTAGTAAATCAGGTGGAGAGACCCAGTACTTC; cdr3_aa: CASSKSGGETQYF
j_call: TRBJ2-5; d_call: TRBD2; clone_size: many; v_call: TRBV28; cdr3_nt: TGTGCCAGCAGCCGGCCCTACCGACTAGCGGGAGGGGAAGAGACCCAGTACTTC; cdr3_aa: CASSRPYRLAGGEETQYF
j_call: TRBJ1-2; d_call: NA; clone_size: many; v_call: TRBV30; cdr3_nt: TGTGCCTGGAGGGCAGACAGGAGTATCTCCTATGGCTACACCTTC; cdr3_aa: CAWRADRSISYGYTF
j_call: TRBJ2-5; d_call: NA; clone_size: many; v_call: TRBV24-1; cdr3_nt: TGTGCCACCAAGGGACACTCGGAGACCCAGTACTTC; cdr3_aa: CATKGHSETQYF
j_call: TRBJ2-5; d_call: TRBD2; clone_size: many; v_call: TRBV29-1; cdr3_nt: TGCAGCGTCCCGGGGGAGGGACTAGCCCTTTGGACCCAGTACTTC; cdr3_aa: CSVPGEGLALWTQYF
j_call: TRBJ2-7; d_call: TRBD2; clone_size: many; v_call: TRBV6-5; cdr3_nt: TGTGCCAGCAGATCGGGGGGGAGGGAGCAGTACTTC; cdr3_aa: CASRSGGREQYF
j_call: TRBJ2-7; d_call: TRBD1; clone_size: NA; v_call: TRBV2; cdr3_nt: TGTGCCAGCAGTTGGACAGGCCCCTGCGAGCAGTACTTC; cdr3_aa: CASSWTGPCEQYF
j_call: TRBJ2-3; d_call: TRBD2; clone_size: many; v_call: TRBV11-1; cdr3_nt: TGCGCCAGCAGCTTAGATAGCGGGAGTACAGATACGCAGTATTTT; cdr3_aa: CASSLDSGSTDTQYF
j_call: TRBJ2-7; d_call: NA; clone_size: many; v_call: TRBV19; cdr3_nt: TGTGCCAGTAGTCGCCAGGACGAGCAGTACTTC; cdr3_aa: CASSRQDEQYF
j_call: TRBJ1-3; d_call: NA; clone_size: many; v_call: TRBV6-5; cdr3_nt: TGTGCCAGCAGCCCCGGGATTGGAAACACCATATATTTT; cdr3_aa: CASSPGIGNTIYF
j_call: TRBJ1-2; d_call: TRBD1; clone_size: once; v_call: TRBV12-3/TRBV12-4; cdr3_nt: TGTGCCAGCAGTTTAGGGACAGGCACCGACTTC; cdr3_aa: CASSLGTGTDF
j_call: TRBJ1-1; d_call: NA; clone_size: many; v_call: TRBV27; cdr3_nt: TGTGCCAGCAGTTTTGAACAGGGTGACACTGAAGCTTTCTTT; cdr3_aa: CASSFEQGDTEAFF
j_call: TRBJ1-2; d_call: NA; clone_size: many; v_call: TRBV15; cdr3_nt: TGTGCCACCCGACGACCGGGACCGATGAACTATGGCTACACCTTC; cdr3_aa: CATRRPGPMNYGYTF